The clone carrying this T cell receptor beta chain was observed a handful of times. Its antigen remains unknown. Patients were all untreated before their thyroid surgery. Original handling: Variation in CDR3 across clinicopathological groups served as the basis for constructing a distant-metastasis classifier in papillary thyroid cancer. MiXCR was used by TCRdb to re-call the PCR reads. The V and J calls shown here were made by TCRdb, not taken from the authors' results. Here the sample spans approximately 25,000 clones, approximately 15% being singletons. This record belongs to a study of metastatic and nonmetastatic thyroid tumors. Across the study: Where malignant and benign thyroid patients were concerned, repertoires were compared across blood and tumor or nodule tissue. Findings of the study overall: Reports indicated that malignant thyroid tumors showed significantly higher TCR beta diversity than benign nodules did, in blood and tumor.

Sequencing used blood. This TCR was recovered from a male donor with papillary thyroid cancer or a benign thyroid nodule (not recorded which). Some clones in this sample may be carry-over from other donors' samples.

CDR3 sequence reads: CSSWDTTTYEQYF. The CDR3 coding sequence is TGCAGTTCGTGGGACACTACTACCTACGAGCAGTACTTC. This chain connects TRBV20-1 to TRBJ2-7, with TRBD1 as a possible D gene (6 bases). CDR3 length equals 13 residues. Trimming removed 8 bases at V and 2 bases at J, with 16 bases between. Germline lookup yields CDR1 DFQATT and CDR2 SNEGSKA (reference sequence).